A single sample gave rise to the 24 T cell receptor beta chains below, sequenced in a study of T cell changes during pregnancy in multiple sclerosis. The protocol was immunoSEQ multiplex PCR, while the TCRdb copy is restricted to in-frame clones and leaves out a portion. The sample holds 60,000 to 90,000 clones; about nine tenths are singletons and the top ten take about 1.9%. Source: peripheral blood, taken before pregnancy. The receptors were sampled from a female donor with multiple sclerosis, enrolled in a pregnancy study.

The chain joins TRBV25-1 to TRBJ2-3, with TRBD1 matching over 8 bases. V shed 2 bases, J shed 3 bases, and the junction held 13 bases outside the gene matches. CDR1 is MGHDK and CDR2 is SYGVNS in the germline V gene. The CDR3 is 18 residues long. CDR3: CASSERGERTGLTDTQYF. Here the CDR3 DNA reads TGTGCCAGCAGTGAAAGGGGAGAAAGGACAGGGCTAACAGATACGCAGTATTTT.

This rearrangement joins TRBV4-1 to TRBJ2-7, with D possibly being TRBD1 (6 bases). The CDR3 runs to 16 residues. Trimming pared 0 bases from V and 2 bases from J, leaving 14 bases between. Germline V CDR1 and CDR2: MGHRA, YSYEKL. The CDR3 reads CASSQESRRGTYEQYF. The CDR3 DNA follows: TGCGCCAGCAGCCAAGAAAGCAGAAGGGGGACCTACGAGCAGTACTTC.

The chain's CDR3 is CASSSQGGASYNEQFF. CDR3 sequence (DNA): TGTGCCAGCAGTTCTCAGGGCGGGGCTTCCTACAATGAGCAGTTCTTC. The chain recombines TRBV6-5 with TRBJ2-1; a possible D gene is TRBD2 (6 bases). Trimming stripped 4 bases from V and 1 base from J, with 14 bases between. This CDR3 spans 16 amino acids. Germline-derived CDR1 and CDR2 are MNHEY and SVGAGI.

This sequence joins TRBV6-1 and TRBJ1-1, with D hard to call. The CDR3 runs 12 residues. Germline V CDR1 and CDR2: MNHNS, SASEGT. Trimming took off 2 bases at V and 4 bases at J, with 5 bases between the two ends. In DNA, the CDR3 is TGTGCCAGCAGTGAACAGGCCACTGAAGCTTTCTTT. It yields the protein CASSEQATEAFF.

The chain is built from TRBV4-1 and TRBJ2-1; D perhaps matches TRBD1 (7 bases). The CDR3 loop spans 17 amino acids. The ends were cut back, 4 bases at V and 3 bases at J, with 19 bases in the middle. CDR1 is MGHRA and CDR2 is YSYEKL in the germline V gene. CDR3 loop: CASSPQQGKEGYNEQFF. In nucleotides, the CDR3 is TGCGCCAGCAGCCCCCAACAGGGGAAGGAGGGCTACAATGAGCAGTTCTTC.

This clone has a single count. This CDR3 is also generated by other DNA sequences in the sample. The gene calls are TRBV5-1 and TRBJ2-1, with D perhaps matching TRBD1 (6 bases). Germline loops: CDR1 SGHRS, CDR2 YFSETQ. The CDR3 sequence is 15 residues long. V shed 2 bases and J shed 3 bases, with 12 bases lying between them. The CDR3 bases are TGCGCCAGCAGCTTAGGACAAGGGGGCTACAATGAGCAGTTCTTC. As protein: CASSLGQGGYNEQFF.

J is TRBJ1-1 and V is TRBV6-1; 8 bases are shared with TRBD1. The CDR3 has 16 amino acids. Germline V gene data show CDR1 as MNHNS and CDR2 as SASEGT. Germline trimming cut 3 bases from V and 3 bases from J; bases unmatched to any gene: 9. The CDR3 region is CASSEGLQGAYTEAFF. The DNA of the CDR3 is TGTGCCAGCAGTGAGGGATTGCAGGGGGCCTACACTGAAGCTTTCTTT.

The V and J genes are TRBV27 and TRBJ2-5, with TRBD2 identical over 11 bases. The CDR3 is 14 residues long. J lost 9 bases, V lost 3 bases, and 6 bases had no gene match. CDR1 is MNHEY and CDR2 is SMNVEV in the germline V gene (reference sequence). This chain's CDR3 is CASSFLAGGSAQYF. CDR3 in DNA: TGTGCCAGCAGTTTCCTAGCGGGGGGTTCAGCCCAGTACTTC.

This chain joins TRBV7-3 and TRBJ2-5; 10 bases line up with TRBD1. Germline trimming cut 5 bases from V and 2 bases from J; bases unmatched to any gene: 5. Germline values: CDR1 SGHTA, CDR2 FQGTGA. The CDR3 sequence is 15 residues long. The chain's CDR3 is CASSAPDRGQETQYF. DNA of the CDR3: TGTGCCAGCAGCGCGCCGGACAGGGGGCAAGAGACCCAGTACTTC.

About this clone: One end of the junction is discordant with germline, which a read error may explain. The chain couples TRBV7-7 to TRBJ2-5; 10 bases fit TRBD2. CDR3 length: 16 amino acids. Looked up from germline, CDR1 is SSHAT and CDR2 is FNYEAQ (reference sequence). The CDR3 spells CASSLRPAGGIETQYF. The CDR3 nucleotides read TGTGCTAGCAGCCTTAGGCCAGCGGGGGGGATAGAGACCCAGTACTTC. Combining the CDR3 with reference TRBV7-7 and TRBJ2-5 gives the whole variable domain GAGVSQSPRYKVTKRGQDVTLRCDPISSHATLYWYQQALGQGPEFLTYFNYEAQPDKSGLPSDRFSAERPEGSISTLTIQRTEQRDSAMYRCASSLRPAGGIETQYFGPGTRLLVL.

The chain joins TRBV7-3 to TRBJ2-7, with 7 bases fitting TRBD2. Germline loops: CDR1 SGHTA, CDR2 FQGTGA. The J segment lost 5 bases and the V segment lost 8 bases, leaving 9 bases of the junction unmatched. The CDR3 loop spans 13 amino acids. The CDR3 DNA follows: TGTGCCAGCGCCGGGGGGTGGGCTCACGAGCAGTACTTC. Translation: CASAGGWAHEQYF.

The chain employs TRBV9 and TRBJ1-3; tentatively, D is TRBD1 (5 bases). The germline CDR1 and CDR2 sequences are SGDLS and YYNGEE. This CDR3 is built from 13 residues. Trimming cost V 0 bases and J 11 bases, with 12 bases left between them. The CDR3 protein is CASSVEPGRAIYF. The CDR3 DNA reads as TGTGCCAGCAGCGTAGAACCCGGCAGGGCCATATATTTT.

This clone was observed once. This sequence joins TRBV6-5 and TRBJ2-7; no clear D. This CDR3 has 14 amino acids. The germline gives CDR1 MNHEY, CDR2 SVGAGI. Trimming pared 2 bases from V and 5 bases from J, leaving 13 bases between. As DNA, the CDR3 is TGTGCCAGCAGTTACACGGGTCCAATTCACGAGCAGTACTTC. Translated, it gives CASSYTGPIHEQYF.

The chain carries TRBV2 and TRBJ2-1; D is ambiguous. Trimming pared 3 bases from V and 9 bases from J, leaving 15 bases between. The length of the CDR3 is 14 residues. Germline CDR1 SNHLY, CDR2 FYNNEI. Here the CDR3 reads CASSEVLTLAEQFF. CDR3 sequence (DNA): TGTGCCAGCAGTGAGGTCCTAACCCTTGCTGAGCAGTTCTTC.

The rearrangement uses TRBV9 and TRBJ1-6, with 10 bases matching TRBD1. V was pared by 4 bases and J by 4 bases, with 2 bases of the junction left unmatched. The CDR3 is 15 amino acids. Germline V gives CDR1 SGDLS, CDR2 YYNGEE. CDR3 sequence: CASSLGQGYNSPLHF. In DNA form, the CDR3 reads TGTGCCAGCAGCTTGGGACAGGGGTATAATTCACCCCTCCACTTT.

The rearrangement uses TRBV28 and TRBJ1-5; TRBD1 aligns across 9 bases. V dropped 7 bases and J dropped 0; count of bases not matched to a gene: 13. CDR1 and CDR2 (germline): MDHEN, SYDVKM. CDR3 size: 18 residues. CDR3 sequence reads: CASTVPGQGLYSNQPQHF. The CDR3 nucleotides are TGTGCCAGCACCGTTCCGGGACAGGGACTTTATAGCAATCAGCCCCAGCATTTT. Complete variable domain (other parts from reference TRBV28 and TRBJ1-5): DVKVTQSSRYLVKRTGEKVFLECVQDMDHENMFWYRQDPGLGLRLIYFSYDVKMKEKGDIPEGYSVSREKKERFSLILESASTNQTSMYLCASTVPGQGLYSNQPQHFGDGTRLSIL.

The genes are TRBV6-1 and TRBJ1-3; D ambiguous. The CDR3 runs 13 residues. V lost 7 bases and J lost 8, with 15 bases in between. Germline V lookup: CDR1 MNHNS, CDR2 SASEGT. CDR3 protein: CASTPLHGDTIYF. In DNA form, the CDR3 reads TGTGCCAGCACTCCCCTCCACGGGGACACCATATATTTT.

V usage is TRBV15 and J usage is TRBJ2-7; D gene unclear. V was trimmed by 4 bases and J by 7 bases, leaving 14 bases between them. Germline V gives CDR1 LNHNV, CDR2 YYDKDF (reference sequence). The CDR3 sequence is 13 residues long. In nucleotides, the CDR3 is TGTGCCACCAGCACCCAGGTCAGTCTGGAGCAGTACTTC. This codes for CATSTQVSLEQYF. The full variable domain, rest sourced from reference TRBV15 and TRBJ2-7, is DAMVIQNPRYQVTQFGKPVTLSCSQTLNHNVMYWYQQKSSQAPKLLFHYYDKDFNNEADTPDNFQSRRPNTSFCFLDIRSPGLGDTAMYLCATSTQVSLEQYFGPGTRLTVT.

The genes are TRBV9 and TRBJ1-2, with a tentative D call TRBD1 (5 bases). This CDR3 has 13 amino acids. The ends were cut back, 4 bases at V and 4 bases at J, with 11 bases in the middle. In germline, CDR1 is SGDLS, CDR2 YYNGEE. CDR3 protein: CASSPMTAYGYTF. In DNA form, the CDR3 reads TGTGCCAGCAGCCCCATGACAGCCTATGGCTACACCTTC.

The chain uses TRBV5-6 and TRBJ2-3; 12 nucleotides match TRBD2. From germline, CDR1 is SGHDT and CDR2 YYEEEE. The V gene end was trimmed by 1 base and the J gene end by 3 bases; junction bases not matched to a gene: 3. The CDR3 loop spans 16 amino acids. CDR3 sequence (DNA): TGTGCCAGCAGCTTGAGACTAGCGGGGGAGACAGATACGCAGTATTTT. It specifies CASSLRLAGETDTQYF.

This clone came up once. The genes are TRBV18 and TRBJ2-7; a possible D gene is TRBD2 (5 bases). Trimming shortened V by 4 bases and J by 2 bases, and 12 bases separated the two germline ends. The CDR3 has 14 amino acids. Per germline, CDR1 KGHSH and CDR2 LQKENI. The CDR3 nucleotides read TGTGCCAGCTCACGTTCGGGGTTCCCCTACGAGCAGTACTTC. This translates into CASSRSGFPYEQYF.

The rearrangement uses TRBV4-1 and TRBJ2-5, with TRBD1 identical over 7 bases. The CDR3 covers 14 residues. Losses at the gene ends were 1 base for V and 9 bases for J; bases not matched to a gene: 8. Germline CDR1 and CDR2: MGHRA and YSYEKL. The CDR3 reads CASSQGGTAVSQYF. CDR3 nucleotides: TGCGCCAGCAGCCAAGGTGGGACAGCGGTCTCCCAGTACTTC.

As DNA, the CDR3 is TGTGCCAGTAGTATTGGGGCAGGTCAGCCCCAGCATTTT. Translated, it gives CASSIGAGQPQHF. The chain combines TRBV19 with TRBJ1-5, with D possibly being TRBD1 (5 bases). Between the trimmed V and J ends, which lost 3 bases and 6 bases, there was a span of 9 bases. Per germline, CDR1 LNHDA and CDR2 SQIVND (reference sequence). The CDR3 extends over 13 amino acids.

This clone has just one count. The CDR3 region has the DNA TGTGCCAGCTCAGGAGGGGCGGAGACCCAGTACTTC. Translation: CASSGGAETQYF. The chain uses TRBV11-2 and TRBJ2-5; a possible D gene is TRBD2 (6 bases). The ends were cut back, 8 bases at V and 5 bases at J, with 12 bases in the middle. The germline V gene encodes CDR1 SGHAT and CDR2 FQNNGV. The CDR3 is 12 amino acids.